The next 22 T cell receptor beta chains were all read from a single sample in a study of T cell responses to AZD1222 COVID-19 vaccine. Measured with immunoSEQ multiplex PCR; TCRdb has only the in-frame clones, and not every one. The sample holds tens of thousands of clones, about 90% seen once. Sequenced here: peripheral blood, sampled 28 days after the second AZD1222 dose. Receptor source: an adult who received the AZD1222 COVID-19 vaccine.

This chain connects TRBV9 to TRBJ1-1; TRBD1 aligns across 10 bases. V trimming: 4 bases; J trimming: 4 bases; junction bases outside the gene matches: 13. The germline gives CDR1 SGDLS, CDR2 YYNGEE. The length of the CDR3 is 17 residues. The CDR3 protein is CASSTHPTGGGSTEAFF. In DNA form, the CDR3 reads TGTGCCAGCAGCACCCACCCGACAGGGGGCGGTTCCACTGAAGCTTTCTTT.

V and J are TRBV5-1 and TRBJ1-3, with D possibly matching TRBD1 (5 bases). The germline V and J ends were trimmed by 2 bases and 2 bases, with 8 bases remaining between them. The CDR3 contains 14 residues. The germline gives CDR1 SGHRS, CDR2 YFSETQ. The CDR3 nucleotides are TGCGCCAGCAGCTTCGGGACCGCTGGAAACACCATATATTTT. Translation gives CASSFGTAGNTIYF.

J is TRBJ2-1 and V is TRBV13; TRBD2 matches 10 bases. Germline CDR1 PRHDT, CDR2 FYEKMQ (reference sequence). The length of the CDR3 is 21 residues. V dropped 5 bases and J dropped 4; count of bases not matched to a gene: 23. The chain's CDR3 is CASSDLGTGDSGGSLYNEQFF. The CDR3 DNA is TGTGCCAGCAGCGACCTAGGAACAGGAGATAGCGGGGGGTCCCTTTACAATGAGCAGTTCTTC. Full variable domain (rest looked up from reference TRBV13 and TRBJ2-1): AAGVIQSPRHLIKEKRETATLKCYPIPRHDTVYWYQQGPGQDPQFLISFYEKMQSDKGSIPDRFSAQQFSDYHSELNMSSLELGDSALYFCASSDLGTGDSGGSLYNEQFFGPGTRLTVL.

The chain carries TRBV9 and TRBJ2-7, with 9 bases matching TRBD1. The CDR3 loop spans 15 amino acids. Germline lookup yields CDR1 SGDLS and CDR2 YYNGEE. V trimming: 0 bases; J trimming: 4 bases; junction bases outside the gene matches: 5. In DNA, the CDR3 is TGTGCCAGCAGCGTAGATGGACAGGGGTTTTACGAGCAGTACTTC. This encodes CASSVDGQGFYEQYF.

The chain couples TRBV18 to TRBJ1-1; 8 positions match TRBD1. The length of the CDR3 is 16 residues. Germline V CDR1 and CDR2: KGHSH, LQKENI. V lost 0 bases and J lost 0; bases outside the gene matches: 3. The CDR3 is CASSPPTGAMNTEAFF. The CDR3 nucleotides are TGTGCCAGCTCACCACCGACAGGGGCCATGAACACTGAAGCTTTCTTT.

The chain couples TRBV10-3 to TRBJ2-1; 10 nucleotides agree with TRBD1. Germline trimming cut 6 bases from V and 8 bases from J; bases unmatched to any gene: 4. CDR1 is ENHRY, CDR2 SYGVKD, per germline. The CDR3 is 13 residues long. The CDR3 DNA is TGTGCCATCAGGGGGACAGGGGAACATGAGCAGTTCTTC. This gives the protein CAIRGTGEHEQFF.

The CDR3 DNA reads as TGTGCCAGCAGCGGGCCGGGACAGCTCTATGGCTACACCTTC. Translated, it gives CASSGPGQLYGYTF. V is TRBV5-4 and J is TRBJ1-2, with TRBD1 identical over 7 bases. The J segment lost 4 bases and the V segment lost 4 bases, leaving 7 bases of the junction unmatched. Germline V gene lookup returns CDR1 SGHNT and CDR2 YYREEE (reference sequence). This CDR3 has 14 residues.

The CDR3 DNA is TGTGCCAGCGAGGCCACTGAAGCTTTCTTT. The encoded protein is CASEATEAFF. V usage is TRBV7-9 and J usage is TRBJ1-1; D is unresolved. The CDR3 extends over 10 amino acids. Trimming pared 8 bases from V and 4 bases from J, leaving 5 bases between. CDR1 and CDR2 from the germline V gene are SEHNR and FQNEAQ (reference sequence).

The V and J genes are TRBV3-1 (or the pseudogene TRBV3-2) and TRBJ1-2, with TRBD1 matching 7 bases. The CDR3 consists of 16 residues. Germline V gene sequence: CDR1 LGHDT, CDR2 YNNKEL (reference sequence). With 2 bases clipped from V and 4 bases from J, the junction kept 10 bases outside the gene matches. The DNA for the CDR3 is TGTGCCAGCAGCCAATCTGCGGGACAGCATCCCTATGGCTACACCTTC. It is translated as CASSQSAGQHPYGYTF.

This clone was seen only a few times. This specimen includes other DNA sequences encoding the same CDR3. The V call is TRBV7-2, the J call TRBJ2-2, with 12 bases lining up with TRBD2. The CDR3 contains 18 residues. Germline V gene data show CDR1 as SGHTA and CDR2 as FQGNSA. V was clipped by 3 bases and J by 0 bases; unmatched bases: 5. The CDR3 nucleotides read TGTGCCAGCAGCTTTCTTCCTAGCGGGGGGGCGAACACCGGGGAGCTGTTTTTT. Its translation is CASSFLPSGGANTGELFF.

This chain uses TRBV9 with TRBJ2-7; possibly TRBD1 or TRBD2 for D (6 bases each). The germline V gene has CDR1 SGDLS and CDR2 YYNGEE. V lost 4 bases and J 4 bases, leaving 18 bases between the germline ends. CDR3 length equals 15 residues. The CDR3 reads CASSLTGTGTYEQYF. The CDR3 DNA follows: TGTGCCAGCAGCCTTACCGGGACTGGGACATACGAGCAGTACTTC.

This clone was seen a few times. The chain uses TRBV5-5 and TRBJ2-7; possibly TRBD1 or TRBD2 for D (5 bases each). Trimming cost V 1 base and J 4 bases, with 24 bases left between them. Germline V gene sequence: CDR1 SGHKS, CDR2 YYEKEE (reference sequence). The length of the CDR3 is 18 residues. Here the CDR3 reads CASSLSPGTISRPYEQYF. Written as DNA, the CDR3 is TGTGCCAGCAGCTTGTCGCCCGGGACGATAAGTCGACCATACGAGCAGTACTTC.

The chain links TRBV7-2 to TRBJ2-3; D remains unclear. This CDR3 contains 13 residues. In germline, CDR1 is SGHTA, CDR2 FQGNSA. V dropped 1 base and J dropped 2 bases, with 4 bases sitting between them. CDR3 amino acids: CASSLDYTDTQYF. The CDR3, as DNA: TGTGCCAGCAGCTTAGACTACACAGATACGCAGTATTTT.

The chain joins TRBV3-1 (or the pseudogene TRBV3-2) to TRBJ1-6, with D unresolved. V was shortened by 2 bases and J by 5 bases, with 10 bases between the two germline ends. In germline, CDR1 is LGHDT, CDR2 YNNKEL (reference sequence). This CDR3 is built from 15 residues. CDR3 residues: CASSQFLGNNSPLHF. CDR3 coding DNA: TGTGCCAGCAGCCAATTCCTGGGAAATAATTCACCCCTCCACTTT.

The chain couples TRBV19 to TRBJ2-1; TRBD2 is a possible D gene (7 bases). The CDR3 covers 11 residues. Trimming pared 8 bases from V and 9 bases from J, leaving 11 bases between. CDR1 is LNHDA, CDR2 SQIVND, per germline (reference sequence). The CDR3 DNA follows: TGTGCCAGTCTAGGGGGGGGTGAGCAGTTCTTC. It specifies CASLGGGEQFF.

V usage is TRBV5-4 and J usage is TRBJ2-3, with a weak D call TRBD2 (6 bases). In germline, CDR1 is SGHNT, CDR2 YYREEE (reference sequence). The V end lost 0 bases, the J end lost 3 bases, and 8 bases lay between the germline ends. The CDR3 runs 14 residues. CDR3 residues: CASSLDSGTDTQYF. In nucleotides, the CDR3 is TGTGCCAGCAGCTTGGATAGCGGAACAGATACGCAGTATTTT. The full variable domain, its missing parts supplied by reference TRBV5-4 and TRBJ2-3, is ETGVTQSPTHLIKTRGQQVTLRCSSQSGHNTVSWYQQALGQGPQFIFQYYREEENGRGNFPPRFSGLQFPNYSSELNVNALELDDSALYLCASSLDSGTDTQYFGPGTRLTVL.

The genes are TRBV6-6 and TRBJ2-2; D perhaps matches TRBD1 (6 bases). The CDR3 has 15 amino acids. V lost 2 bases and J 5 bases, leaving 12 bases between the germline ends. Per the germline V gene, CDR1 is MNHNY and CDR2 is SVGAGI (reference sequence). In DNA form, the CDR3 reads TGTGCCAGCAGTTACGCAGGGGCAGGAACCGGGGAGCTGTTTTTT. Translated: CASSYAGAGTGELFF.

This rearrangement joins TRBV6-5 to TRBJ1-5, with 7 bases aligning to TRBD1. This CDR3 has 16 residues. Trimming removed 4 bases from V and 0 bases from J; junction bases left unmatched: 6. CDR1 and CDR2 (germline): MNHEY, SVGAGI. Written as DNA, the CDR3 is TGTGCCAGCAGTTCCTTCGCAGGGGGTAGCAATCAGCCCCAGCATTTT. This gives the protein CASSSFAGGSNQPQHF.

The sample holds one count of this clone. The V and J genes are TRBV30 and TRBJ2-5; D ambiguous. V dropped 3 bases and J dropped 4 bases, with 12 bases sitting between them. Per germline, CDR1 GTSNPN and CDR2 SVGIG (reference sequence). The CDR3 totals 13 residues. The CDR3 bases are TGTGCCTGGAGCGAGCTGGCTGGAGAGACCCAGTACTTC. Translating it yields CAWSELAGETQYF.

This rearrangement joins TRBV6-5 to TRBJ2-7, with a weak D call TRBD1 (5 bases). Germline lookup yields CDR1 MNHEY and CDR2 SVGAGI. The CDR3 spans 15 residues. V shed 0 bases and J shed 2 bases, with 11 bases lying between them. CDR3 protein: CASSYSQGPPYEQYF. The CDR3 DNA reads as TGTGCCAGCAGTTACTCCCAGGGCCCCCCCTACGAGCAGTACTTC.

V is TRBV19 and J is TRBJ2-1; D may be TRBD2 (7 bases). Trimming took 2 bases from V and 6 from J, leaving 14 bases between them. The CDR3 is made up of 15 amino acids. CDR1 is LNHDA, CDR2 SQIVND, per germline (reference sequence). CDR3 nucleotides: TGTGCCAGTAGTATAAGGGGGGGCTACGGCAATGAGCAGTTCTTC. It encodes CASSIRGGYGNEQFF.

V is TRBV2 and J is TRBJ1-1; TRBD1 might be the D (6 bases). This CDR3 is built from 15 residues. The germline V gene encodes CDR1 SNHLY and CDR2 FYNNEI. Trimming took off 4 bases at V and 1 base at J, with 13 bases between the two ends. The CDR3 nucleotides read TGTGCCAGCAGTGCGGGACAACTCAGGAACACTGAAGCTTTCTTT. Protein sequence: CASSAGQLRNTEAFF.